This TCR beta chain was identified in a study of T cell changes during pregnancy in multiple sclerosis. V lost 5 bases and J lost 3, with 22 bases in between. The germline gives CDR1 SEHNR, CDR2 FQNEAQ (reference sequence). CDR3 length: 17 amino acids. Only in-frame clones appear in the TCRdb table, and some are missing; sequencing was by immunoSEQ multiplex PCR. Of about 33,000 clones listed, 90% to 95% are singletons. Source: CD4+ T cells from peripheral blood mononuclear cells, taken in the third trimester of pregnancy. The chain employs TRBV7-9 and TRBJ1-1; perhaps TRBD1 as D (6 bases). This TCR was sampled from a female donor in good health, enrolled as a control in a pregnancy study. As DNA, the CDR3 is TGTGCCAGCAGCCACTTGGGGGGGCCGCTGGGGCACACTGAAGCTTTCTTT. Protein sequence: CASSHLGGPLGHTEAFF. Supplemented by reference TRBV7-9 and TRBJ1-1, the full variable domain reads DTGVSQNPRHKITKRGQNVTFRCDPISEHNRLYWYRQTLGQGPEFLTYFQNEAQLEKSRLLSDRFSAERPKGSFSTLEIQRTEQGDSAMYLCASSHLGGPLGHTEAFFGQGTRLTVV.